The rows below give T cell receptor beta chains drawn from one sample of a study of blood T cell repertoires in COVID-19. Libraries were prepared by immunoSEQ multiplex PCR; TCRdb keeps only in-frame clonotypes and omits some of them. Found here are 150,000 to 200,000 clones, 89% of them singletons; the top ten hold approximately 7%. Sequenced: peripheral blood. The receptors originated from a man between 35 and 55 years old with acute or convalescent COVID-19. CDR3s include the opening cysteine and the closing phenylalanine or tryptophan. D genes are given only for firm matches. Only some rows state a clone size, as once, few, many or a class for expanded clones.

>TRBJ1-1|NA|TRBV11-2|once
CASSLDYSLNTEAFF
TGTGCCAGCAGCTTAGATTATTCTCTGAACACTGAAGCTTTCTTT
>TRBJ2-4|NA|TRBV6-5|NA
CASSPADVVKNIQYF
TGTGCCAGCAGTCCCGCTGATGTAGTCAAAAACATTCAGTACTTC
>TRBJ2-3|TRBD2|TRBV29-1|NA
CSGGLAGVTDTQYF
TGCAGCGGGGGACTAGCGGGGGTCACAGATACGCAGTATTTT
>TRBJ1-5|NA|TRBV27|NA
CASSTDMLGNQPQHF
TGTGCCAGCAGTACGGACATGTTAGGCAATCAGCCCCAGCATTTT
>TRBJ2-2|NA|TRBV11-2|NA
CASSPGNTGELFF
TGTGCCAGCAGCCCGGGTAACACCGGGGAGCTGTTTTTT
>TRBJ2-1|TRBD2|TRBV2|NA
CASRGGRNPYNEQFF
TGTGCCAGCAGGGGAGGGCGCAACCCCTACAATGAGCAGTTCTTC
>TRBJ2-1|NA|TRBV29-1|NA
CSVEIRYNEQFF
TGCAGCGTTGAAATCCGCTACAATGAGCAGTTCTTC
>TRBJ2-7|TRBD2|TRBV11-2|once
CASSPRSSGGAYEQYF
TGTGCCAGCAGCCCCCGGTCTAGCGGGGGGGCCTACGAGCAGTACTTC
>TRBJ1-4|NA|TRBV5-4|NA
CASSLAESREKLFF
TGTGCCAGCAGCTTGGCCGAGTCGCGCGAAAAACTGTTTTTT
>TRBJ1-3|NA|TRBV10-3|few
CAISRDISGNTIYF
TGTGCCATCAGCCGGGACATCTCTGGAAACACCATATATTTT
>TRBJ2-3|TRBD1|TRBV6-5|NA
CASLRDRDTDTQYF
TGTGCCAGCCTTAGGGACAGGGACACAGATACGCAGTATTTT
>TRBJ1-1|TRBD1|TRBV5-1|NA
CASRTGPEAFF
TGCGCCTCCCGGACAGGGCCTGAAGCTTTCTTT
>TRBJ2-1|TRBD2|TRBV30|NA
CAWSVRVAGRYNEQFF
TGTGCCTGGAGTGTACGGGTAGCGGGGAGGTACAATGAGCAGTTCTTC
>TRBJ2-7|TRBD1|TRBV27|once
CASSLDRGYEQYF
TGTGCCAGCAGTTTAGACAGGGGCTACGAGCAGTACTTC
>TRBJ2-4|NA|TRBV3-1/TRBV3-2|NA
CASSQVEQGKNIQYF
TGTGCCAGCAGCCAAGTTGAGCAGGGCAAAAACATTCAGTACTTC
>TRBJ2-7|TRBD1|TRBV7-2|NA
CASSLARTGLGEQYF
TGTGCCAGCAGCTTAGCGAGGACAGGTTTAGGGGAGCAGTACTTC